This TCR beta chain was profiled in a study of persistence of HIV-infected CD4 T cells. Looking at the study overall: Multiple blood draws of up to roughly 200 mL, except a couple of donors with single leukapheresis.

Stimulation used around 10 ug/mL lysate from CMV-infected fibroblasts. CD40L-negative CD69-negative CD45RO-high memory CD4+ T cells were sorted as populations depleted of antigen-responding cells. For at least 4 years, plasma HIV-1 RNA was undetectable (<50 copies/mL). For roughly 19 hours, CD8-depleted PBMCs received anti-CD28/CD49d costimulation, a CD40-blocking antibody and enfuvirtide. Worth noting for this clone: Its target is not known.

V was cut by 4 bases and J by 7 bases, with 10 bases left in between. The CDR3 loop spans 12 amino acids. CDR1 LGHNA and CDR2 YNFKEQ come from the germline V gene. This was the immunoSEQ version 4 assay in survey mode. Profiled with immunoSEQ multiplex PCR; TCRdb holds only in-frame clones, not every one. This sample has 30,000 to 35,000 clones, with 82% found just once. The V call is TRBV4-2, the J call TRBJ2-5, with D possibly being TRBD1 (6 bases). The source of this sequence is an adult man with HIV who was CMV-seropositive. The sequencing here drew on CD4+ T cells sorted from PBMCs after roughly 17-hour stimulation, taken from a patient who received antiretroviral therapy. CDR3 nucleotides: TGTGCCAGCAGCCTCCGAGGGGGGACCCAGTACTTC. Its protein product is CASSLRGGTQYF.